This T cell receptor (beta chain) originates from a study of blood T cell repertoires in COVID-19. About the research overall: The United States, Italy and Spain supplied acute and convalescent COVID-19 samples. The cDNA or gDNA used as material had been derived from T cells, B-cell-depleted T cells, or PBMCs.

Original data processing: For nucleated cells, counts were estimated from reference gene primer amplification. Measured with immunoSEQ multiplex PCR; TCRdb has only the in-frame clones, and not every one. The DNA was the basis for D and trimming; V, J and clone size are from that table. The sample lists over 120,000 clones, around 87% occurring once. Germline V gene lookup returns CDR1 WSHSY and CDR2 SAAADI. This CDR3 contains 14 residues. The germline V and J ends were trimmed by 0 bases and 2 bases, with 7 bases remaining between them. The material sequenced was peripheral blood. This clonotype was sampled from a man aged 50-60 years who had recovered from COVID-19. The J gene is TRBJ1-1, the V gene TRBV10-2; D is unresolved. The CDR3 loop is CASSESRVNTEAFF. CDR3 bases: TGCGCCAGCAGTGAGTCTAGAGTTAACACTGAAGCTTTCTTT.